Presented here are 22 T cell receptor beta chains from one specimen sequenced in a study of blood T cell repertoires in COVID-19. Sequencing used immunoSEQ multiplex PCR; TCRdb keeps in-frame clones, though not all of them. The table shows hundreds of thousands of clones, with around nine tenths occurring only once. The specimen was PBMCs or T cells enriched from blood (not recorded which). All receptors come from a woman in her forties or fifties who had recovered from COVID-19.

In its sample, this clone was seen once. The V gene is TRBV6-5, the J gene TRBJ2-1; 7 bases map to TRBD2. CDR1 is MNHEY and CDR2 is SVGAGI in the germline V gene. The length of the CDR3 is 13 residues. The trim removed 8 bases at V and 6 bases at J, leaving 7 bases unmatched. CDR3 in amino acids: CASLSTSSNEQFF. In nucleotides, the CDR3 is TGTGCCAGCCTTTCGACTAGCAGCAATGAGCAGTTCTTC.

This clone has a handful of counts. The gene calls are TRBV30 and TRBJ2-2; 7 bases agree with TRBD1. This CDR3 contains 14 residues. Germline CDR1 and CDR2: GTSNPN and SVGIG (reference sequence). V gave up 8 bases and J gave up 6 bases; unmatched junction bases: 12. DNA of the CDR3: TGTGCCCGAGGGGGCTCTGTACAGGCCGGGGAGCTGTTTTTT. This sequence encodes CARGGSVQAGELFF. Supplemented by reference TRBV30 and TRBJ2-2, the full variable domain reads SQTIHQWPATLVQPVGSPLSLECTVEGTSNPNLYWYRQAAGRGLQLLFYSVGIGQISSEVPQNLSASRPQDRQFILSSKKLLLSDSGFYLCARGGSVQAGELFFGEGSRLTVL.

The V call is TRBV30, the J call TRBJ1-5; perhaps TRBD1 as D (6 bases). The V gene's germline CDR1 is GTSNPN and CDR2 SVGIG (reference sequence). The CDR3 covers 14 residues. V lost 0 bases and J 1 base, leaving 7 bases between the germline ends. The CDR3: CAWSVGQSNQPQHF. Here the CDR3 DNA reads TGTGCCTGGAGTGTAGGACAGAGCAATCAGCCCCAGCATTTT.

The rearrangement joins TRBV5-6 to TRBJ2-5; tentatively, D is TRBD2 (6 bases). Germline V lookup: CDR1 SGHDT, CDR2 YYEEEE. The CDR3 is made up of 14 amino acids. V was clipped by 2 bases and J by 5 bases, with 13 bases between them. CDR3 sequence reads: CASSFRRAGETQYF. CDR3 DNA sequence: TGTGCCAGCAGCTTTCGGAGGGCTGGGGAGACCCAGTACTTC.

The genes are TRBV29-1 and TRBJ2-7; D perhaps matches TRBD1 (6 bases). Germline CDR1 SQVTM, CDR2 ANQGSEA. The length of the CDR3 is 15 residues. The V gene lost 1 base and the J gene lost 3 bases, with 16 bases spanning the gap. The CDR3 nucleotides are TGCAGCGTTGAAGGTTTTGGTTCAGGGGACTACGAGCAGTACTTC. Translating it yields CSVEGFGSGDYEQYF.

The chain couples TRBV2 to TRBJ2-7; a weak D match, TRBD2 (6 bases). Between the trimmed V and J ends, which lost 4 bases and 5 bases, there was a span of 15 bases. In germline, CDR1 is SNHLY, CDR2 FYNNEI. CDR3 length: 14 residues. CDR3 sequence: CASSVATGENEQYF. The CDR3 DNA follows: TGTGCCAGCAGTGTGGCGACGGGAGAGAACGAGCAGTACTTC. The complete variable domain, with remaining parts taken from reference TRBV2 and TRBJ2-7, reads EPEVTQTPSHQVTQMGQEVILRCVPISNHLYFYWYRQILGQKVEFLVSFYNNEISEKSEIFDDQFSVERPDGSNFTLKIRSTKLEDSAMYFCASSVATGENEQYFGPGTRLTVT.

The chain is built from TRBV5-5 and TRBJ1-2; 12 bases line up with TRBD1. V trimming: 3 bases; J trimming: 4 bases; junction bases outside the gene matches: 10. This CDR3 has 17 residues. The germline V gene encodes CDR1 SGHKS and CDR2 YYEKEE (reference sequence). The CDR3 DNA follows: TGTGCCAGCAGCTCCCGCCGGGACAGGGGGCTAACCTATGGCTACACCTTC. Amino acid sequence: CASSSRRDRGLTYGYTF.

A remark on this clone: Other DNA sequences in the sample encode the same CDR3. The CDR3 region has the DNA TGTGCCAGCTCGGCCGGGACAGGGGGCAATGAGCAGTTCTTC. Translating gives CASSAGTGGNEQFF. The chain employs TRBV18 and TRBJ2-1; TRBD1 matches 11 bases. The ends lost 6 bases at V and 6 bases at J; junction bases unmatched: 4. The length of the CDR3 is 14 residues. Per the germline V gene, CDR1 is KGHSH and CDR2 is LQKENI.

This chain joins TRBV28 and TRBJ2-5, with a tentative D call TRBD2 (5 bases). The V and J ends lost 4 bases and 2 bases respectively, with 14 bases between them. Germline CDR1 reads MDHEN; CDR2 reads SYDVKM. The CDR3 contains 15 residues. This chain's CDR3 is CASSSPGEIQETQYF. In nucleotides, the CDR3 is TGTGCCAGCAGTTCCCCCGGGGAAATACAAGAGACCCAGTACTTC.

This clone was observed a few times. This chain uses TRBV5-1 with TRBJ2-2; TRBD2 matches at 8 bases. The germline gives CDR1 SGHRS, CDR2 YFSETQ. V was clipped by 6 bases and J by 5 bases; unmatched bases: 3. CDR3 length: 13 residues. CDR3 in amino acids: CASTPGGTGELFF. The DNA of the CDR3 is TGCGCCAGCACCCCGGGGGGGACCGGGGAGCTGTTTTTT.

Points on this clone: This CDR3 is also generated by other DNA sequences in the sample. The genes are TRBV7-9 and TRBJ1-4; D not resolved. Trimming stripped 3 bases from V and 0 bases from J, with 5 bases between. From germline, CDR1 is SEHNR and CDR2 FQNEAQ (reference sequence). The CDR3 is 14 amino acids. The chain's CDR3 is CASSLGTTNEKLFF. The CDR3 DNA reads TGTGCCAGCAGCTTGGGCACAACTAATGAAAAACTGTTTTTT.

This clone is a singleton in its sample. The rearrangement joins TRBV18 to TRBJ2-7; 13 nucleotides agree with TRBD2. V was clipped by 4 bases and J by 5 bases; unmatched bases: 17. In germline, CDR1 is KGHSH, CDR2 LQKENI. This CDR3 region has 19 residues. The CDR3 region is CASSQNPPLLAGGPHEQYF. CDR3 DNA sequence: TGTGCCAGCTCACAGAATCCGCCCCTACTAGCGGGAGGGCCCCACGAGCAGTACTTC.

The CDR3 bases are TGTGCCAGTAATTACCCTAGTCCGGATACGCAGTATTTT. Amino acid sequence: CASNYPSPDTQYF. The J gene is TRBJ2-3, the V gene TRBV28; unclear D gene. The CDR3 contains 13 residues. The V end was cut by 9 bases, the J end by 6 bases, with 16 bases between. CDR1 is MDHEN and CDR2 is SYDVKM in the germline V gene.

J is TRBJ2-5 and V is TRBV7-2, with 13 nucleotides matching TRBD2. The CDR3 contains 16 residues. Germline V gene sequence: CDR1 SGHTA, CDR2 FQGNSA. With V trimmed by 3 bases and J by 4 bases, 5 bases remained unmatched. Written as DNA, the CDR3 is TGTGCCAGCAGCTTGACTAGCGGGAGGTTCGTAGAGACCCAGTACTTC. It encodes CASSLTSGRFVETQYF.

This clone has a handful of counts. V and J are TRBV4-2 and TRBJ2-7; a weak D match, TRBD2 (7 bases). V dropped 4 bases and J dropped 5 bases, with 18 bases sitting between them. The CDR3 consists of 15 residues. Germline CDR1 reads LGHNA; CDR2 reads YNFKEQ. The CDR3 DNA reads TGTGCCAGCAGCCCCGTAGGGGGGAGCGGGAACGAGCAGTACTTC. It codes for CASSPVGGSGNEQYF.

The V call is TRBV9, the J call TRBJ1-2; no clear D. V was clipped by 0 bases and J by 4 bases, with 10 bases between them. Germline V gene sequence: CDR1 SGDLS, CDR2 YYNGEE. CDR3 length equals 14 residues. CDR3 sequence: CASSVGGVLYGYTF. Written as DNA, the CDR3 is TGTGCCAGCAGCGTAGGCGGGGTCCTCTATGGCTACACCTTC.

This clone was seen a handful of times. This chain links TRBV7-9 with TRBJ2-1; the match to TRBD2 covers 11 bases. V shed 4 bases, J shed 6 bases, and the junction held 8 bases outside the gene matches. Germline V gene sequence: CDR1 SEHNR, CDR2 FQNEAQ (reference sequence). This CDR3 has 16 amino acids. CDR3 sequence reads: CASSSESSGRPNEQFF. CDR3 nucleotides: TGTGCCAGCAGCTCGGAGTCTAGCGGGAGGCCCAATGAGCAGTTCTTC.

V is TRBV5-6 and J is TRBJ1-6, with D uncertain. This CDR3 is 14 amino acids long. In germline, CDR1 is SGHDT, CDR2 YYEEEE. The germline V and J ends were trimmed by 4 bases and 10 bases, with 15 bases remaining between them. DNA of the CDR3: TGTGCCAGCAGCGGAGAAACAAGACTATCACCCCTCCACTTT. This codes for CASSGETRLSPLHF.

CDR3 in DNA: TGTGCCAGTAGTCCAACGGACAGCAGGGGATTTGATTCACCCCTCCACTTT. This sequence encodes CASSPTDSRGFDSPLHF. The chain joins TRBV19 to TRBJ1-6; possible D gene TRBD1, 6 bases. The V and J ends lost 5 bases and 8 bases respectively, with 22 bases between them. This CDR3 has 17 residues. Germline CDR1 is LNHDA and CDR2 is SQIVND (reference sequence).

The chain links TRBV12-5 to TRBJ2-1; 9 bases are shared with TRBD1. Trimming cost V 5 bases and J 8 bases; bases outside gene matches: 7. The germline V gene has CDR1 LGHNT and CDR2 FRNRAP. The CDR3 length is 14 residues. The CDR3 protein is CASGPGTGRDEQFF. In DNA form, the CDR3 reads TGTGCTAGTGGTCCCGGGACAGGGAGAGATGAGCAGTTCTTC.

The rearrangement uses TRBV7-9 and TRBJ2-7, with 11 positions matching TRBD1. Germline V gene data show CDR1 as SEHNR and CDR2 as FQNEAQ (reference sequence). This CDR3 spans 15 amino acids. V was pared by 5 bases and J by 5 bases, with 8 bases of the junction left unmatched. The CDR3 region is CASSPWTGGRNEQYF. In DNA, the CDR3 is TGTGCCAGCAGCCCCTGGACAGGGGGCAGGAACGAGCAGTACTTC. Full variable domain (missing parts from reference TRBV7-9 and TRBJ2-7): DTGVSQNPRHKITKRGQNVTFRCDPISEHNRLYWYRQTLGQGPEFLTYFQNEAQLEKSRLLSDRFSAERPKGSFSTLEIQRTEQGDSAMYLCASSPWTGGRNEQYFGPGTRLTVT.

V is TRBV28 and J is TRBJ2-3, with 14 bases aligning to TRBD2. The junction had 6 bases not matched to a gene; V was cut back by 3 bases and J by 4 bases. CDR3 length: 17 amino acids. Germline V gives CDR1 MDHEN, CDR2 SYDVKM. The CDR3 DNA sequence: TGTGCCAGCAGTTTGGGGGGGACTAGCGGGAGCCCAGATACGCAGTATTTT. Its translation is CASSLGGTSGSPDTQYF.